The clone carrying this T cell receptor beta chain turned up a few times. Its antigen is not identified. The data originate from a study of vaccination effects on CD4 cells after COVID-19. About the research overall: It was a median of 72 days after the second dose that post-vaccine samples were obtained.

Viral peptide pools were used in the ViraFEST assay to expand antigen-specific CD4+ T cells, and sequencing came afterward. Cultured cells yielded isolated CD4+ T cells after 10 days. Each participant received a vaccine that was either BNT162b2 or mRNA-1273, given as two doses. The vaccine recipients had no prior SARS-CoV-2 infection, with negative nucleocapsid antibodies. There are 14 residues in the CDR3. J lost 0 bases, V lost 7 bases, and 5 bases had no gene match. The germline V gene encodes CDR1 SGHDT and CDR2 YYEEEE. TCRdb's copy holds only in-frame clones and misses some; the assay was immunoSEQ multiplex PCR. Among 25,000 to 30,000 clones listed, 55% to 75% were seen once.

The chain links TRBV5-6 to TRBJ2-7, with TRBD1 matching 9 bases. The TCR sequence derives from a human donor who received a COVID-19 vaccine. Sequenced material: CD4+ T cells from PBMCs cultured with HCoV-NL63 spike peptides, taken after COVID-19 vaccination. In DNA, the CDR3 is TGTGCCAGCGGCCGGGGACAGGGCTCCTACGAGCAGTACTTC. It encodes CASGRGQGSYEQYF.